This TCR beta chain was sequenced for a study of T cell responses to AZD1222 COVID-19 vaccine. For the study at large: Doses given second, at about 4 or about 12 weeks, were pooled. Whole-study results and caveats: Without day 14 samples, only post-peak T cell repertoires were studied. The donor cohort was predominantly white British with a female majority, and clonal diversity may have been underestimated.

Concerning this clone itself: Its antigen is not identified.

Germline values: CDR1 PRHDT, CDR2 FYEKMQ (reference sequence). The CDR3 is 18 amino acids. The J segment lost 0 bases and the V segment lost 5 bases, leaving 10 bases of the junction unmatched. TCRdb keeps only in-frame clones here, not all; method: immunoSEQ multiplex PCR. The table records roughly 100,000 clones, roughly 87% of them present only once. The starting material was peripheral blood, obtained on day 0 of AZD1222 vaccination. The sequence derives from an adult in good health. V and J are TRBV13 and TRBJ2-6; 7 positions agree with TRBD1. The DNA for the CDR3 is TGTGCCAGCAGCCCCCTTGGGGACAGACTCTCTGGGGCCAACGTCCTGACTTTC. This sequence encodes CASSPLGDRLSGANVLTF.